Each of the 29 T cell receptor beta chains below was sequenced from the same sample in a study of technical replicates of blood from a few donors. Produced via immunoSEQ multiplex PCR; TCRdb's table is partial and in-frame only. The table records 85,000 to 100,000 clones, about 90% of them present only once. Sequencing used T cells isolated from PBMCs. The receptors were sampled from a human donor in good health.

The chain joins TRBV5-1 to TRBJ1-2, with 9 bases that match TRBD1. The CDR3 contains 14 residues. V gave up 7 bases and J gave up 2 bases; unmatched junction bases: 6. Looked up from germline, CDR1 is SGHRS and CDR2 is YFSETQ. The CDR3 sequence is CASSPGQGNYGYTF. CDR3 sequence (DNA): TGCGCCAGCTCCCCCGGACAGGGGAACTATGGCTACACCTTC.

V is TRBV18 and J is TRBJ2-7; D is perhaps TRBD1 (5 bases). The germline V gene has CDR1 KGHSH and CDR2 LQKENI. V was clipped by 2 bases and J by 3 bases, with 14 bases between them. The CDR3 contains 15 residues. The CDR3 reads CASSPSSGFDYEQYF. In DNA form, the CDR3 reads TGTGCCAGCTCACCATCGTCAGGGTTCGACTACGAGCAGTACTTC.

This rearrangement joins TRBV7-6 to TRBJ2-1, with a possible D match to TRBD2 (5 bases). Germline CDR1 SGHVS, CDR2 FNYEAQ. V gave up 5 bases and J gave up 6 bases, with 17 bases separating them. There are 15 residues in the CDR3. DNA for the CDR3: TGTGCCAGCAGCCCACCGGGGAAGCCTCGCAATGAGCAGTTCTTC. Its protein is CASSPPGKPRNEQFF.

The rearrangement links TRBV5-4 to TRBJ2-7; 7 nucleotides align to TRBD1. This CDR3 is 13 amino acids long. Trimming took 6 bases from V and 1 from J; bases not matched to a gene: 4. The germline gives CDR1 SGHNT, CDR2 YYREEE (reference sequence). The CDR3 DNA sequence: TGTGCCAGCACCGTGGACAGGTCCTACGAGCAGTACTTC. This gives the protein CASTVDRSYEQYF.

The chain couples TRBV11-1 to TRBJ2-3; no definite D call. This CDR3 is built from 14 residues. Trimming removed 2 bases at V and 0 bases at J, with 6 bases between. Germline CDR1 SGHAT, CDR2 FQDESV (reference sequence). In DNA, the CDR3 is TGTGCCAGCAGCTTAATTCGGAGCACAGATACGCAGTATTTT. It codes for CASSLIRSTDTQYF.

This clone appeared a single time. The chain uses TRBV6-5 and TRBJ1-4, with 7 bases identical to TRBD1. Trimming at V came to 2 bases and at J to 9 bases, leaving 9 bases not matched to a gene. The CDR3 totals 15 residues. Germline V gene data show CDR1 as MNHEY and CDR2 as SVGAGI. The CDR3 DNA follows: TGTGCCAGCAGTTACAGTAGACAGGGATCGAAAAAACTGTTTTTT. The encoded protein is CASSYSRQGSKKLFF.

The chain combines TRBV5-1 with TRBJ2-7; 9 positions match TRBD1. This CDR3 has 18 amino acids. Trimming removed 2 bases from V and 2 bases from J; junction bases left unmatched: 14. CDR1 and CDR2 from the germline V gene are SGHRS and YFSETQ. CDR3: CASSFSGTGTSTPYEQYF. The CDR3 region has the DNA TGCGCCAGCAGCTTTTCCGGGACAGGGACCTCAACACCCTACGAGCAGTACTTC.

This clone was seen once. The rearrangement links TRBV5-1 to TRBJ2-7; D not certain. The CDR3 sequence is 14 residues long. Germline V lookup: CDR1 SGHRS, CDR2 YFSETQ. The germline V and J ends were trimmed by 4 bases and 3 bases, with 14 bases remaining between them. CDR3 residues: CASSHLQQHYEQYF. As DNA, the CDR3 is TGCGCCAGCAGCCACTTACAGCAACACTACGAGCAGTACTTC.

CDR3 coding DNA: TGTGCCAGCAACCCTTCGGGGGGGGATTCACCCCTCCACTTT. Translated: CASNPSGGDSPLHF. This chain links TRBV7-9 with TRBJ1-6; maybe TRBD1 (5 bases). Per germline, CDR1 SEHNR and CDR2 FQNEAQ (reference sequence). Deletions cut 7 bases from V and 8 bases from J, with 15 bases between. The CDR3 covers 14 residues.

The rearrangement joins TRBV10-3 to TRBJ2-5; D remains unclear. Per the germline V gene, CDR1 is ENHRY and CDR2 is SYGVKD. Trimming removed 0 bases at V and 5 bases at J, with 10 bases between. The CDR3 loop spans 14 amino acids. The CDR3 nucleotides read TGTGCCATCAGTGAGTCGGAGCGATTGGAGACCCAGTACTTC. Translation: CAISESERLETQYF.

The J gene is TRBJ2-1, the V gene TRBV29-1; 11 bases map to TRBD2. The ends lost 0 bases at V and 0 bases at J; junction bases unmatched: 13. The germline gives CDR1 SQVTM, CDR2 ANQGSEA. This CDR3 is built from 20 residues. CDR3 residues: CSVEEIAGGPAKSSYNEQFF. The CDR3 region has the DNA TGCAGCGTTGAAGAAATAGCGGGAGGGCCAGCTAAGAGCTCCTACAATGAGCAGTTCTTC.

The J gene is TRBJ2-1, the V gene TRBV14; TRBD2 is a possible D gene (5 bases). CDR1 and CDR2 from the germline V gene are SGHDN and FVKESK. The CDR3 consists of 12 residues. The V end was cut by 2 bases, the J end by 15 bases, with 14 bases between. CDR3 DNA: TGTGCCAGCAGCCAAAGATCGGGGAAGGTGTTCTTC. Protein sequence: CASSQRSGKVFF.

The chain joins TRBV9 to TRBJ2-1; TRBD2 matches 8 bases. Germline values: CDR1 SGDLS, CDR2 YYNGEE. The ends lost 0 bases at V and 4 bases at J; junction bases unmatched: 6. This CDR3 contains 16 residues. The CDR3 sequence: CASSVDVAGLYNEQFF. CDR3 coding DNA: TGTGCCAGCAGCGTAGATGTAGCGGGGTTATACAATGAGCAGTTCTTC.

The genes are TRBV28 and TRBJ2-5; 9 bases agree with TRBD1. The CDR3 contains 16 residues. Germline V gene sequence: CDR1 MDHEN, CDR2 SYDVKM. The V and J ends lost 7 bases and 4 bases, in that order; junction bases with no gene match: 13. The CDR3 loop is CASTLMGQGMGETQYF. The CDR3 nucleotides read TGTGCCAGCACCCTAATGGGACAGGGTATGGGAGAGACCCAGTACTTC.

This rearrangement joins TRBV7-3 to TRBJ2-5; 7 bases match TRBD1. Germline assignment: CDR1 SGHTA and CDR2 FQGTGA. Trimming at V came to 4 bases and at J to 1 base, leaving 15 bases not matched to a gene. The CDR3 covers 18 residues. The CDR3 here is CASSSQGGLSGTQETQYF. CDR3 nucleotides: TGTGCCAGCAGCTCCCAAGGGGGCCTCTCCGGGACCCAAGAGACCCAGTACTTC. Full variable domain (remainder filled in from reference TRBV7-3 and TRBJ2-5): GAGVSQTPSNKVTEKGKYVELRCDPISGHTALYWYRQSLGQGPEFLIYFQGTGAADDSGLPNDRFFAVRPEGSVSTLKIQRTERGDSAVYLCASSSQGGLSGTQETQYFGPGTRLLVL.

CDR3 region: CASSDETADNQPQHF. The DNA of the CDR3 is TGTGCCAGCAGTGATGAGACCGCGGACAATCAGCCCCAGCATTTT. This rearrangement joins TRBV6-1 to TRBJ1-5, with D unresolved. The V gene's germline CDR1 is MNHNS and CDR2 SASEGT. V was shortened by 3 bases and J by 3 bases, with 12 bases between the two germline ends. This CDR3 is 15 amino acids long.

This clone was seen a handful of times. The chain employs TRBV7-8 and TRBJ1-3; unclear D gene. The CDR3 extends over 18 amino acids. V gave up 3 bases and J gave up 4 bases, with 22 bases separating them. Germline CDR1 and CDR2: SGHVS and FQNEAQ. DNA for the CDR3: TGTGCCAGCAGCTTCCGTCAGGCAGTCGGATTAAGCGGAAACACCATATATTTT. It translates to CASSFRQAVGLSGNTIYF.

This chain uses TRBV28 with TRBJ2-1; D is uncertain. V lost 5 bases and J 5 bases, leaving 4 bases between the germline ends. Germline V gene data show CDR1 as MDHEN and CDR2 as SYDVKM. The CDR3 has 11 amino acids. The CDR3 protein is CASSPHNEQFF. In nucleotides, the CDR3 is TGTGCCAGCAGTCCTCACAATGAGCAGTTCTTC.

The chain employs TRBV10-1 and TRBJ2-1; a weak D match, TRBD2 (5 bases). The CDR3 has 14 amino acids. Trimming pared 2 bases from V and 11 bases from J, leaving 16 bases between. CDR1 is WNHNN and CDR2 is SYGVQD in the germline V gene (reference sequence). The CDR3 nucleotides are TGCGCCAGCAGTGAGGATAGGGCCTGGACTCAGCAGTTCTTC. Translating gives CASSEDRAWTQQFF.

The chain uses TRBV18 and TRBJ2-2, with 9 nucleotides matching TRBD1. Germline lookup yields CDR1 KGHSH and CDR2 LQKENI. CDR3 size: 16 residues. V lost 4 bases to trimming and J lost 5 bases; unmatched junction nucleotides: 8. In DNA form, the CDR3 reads TGTGCCAGCTCACGACTTCTCGGACAGGGGACCGGGGAGCTGTTTTTT. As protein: CASSRLLGQGTGELFF.

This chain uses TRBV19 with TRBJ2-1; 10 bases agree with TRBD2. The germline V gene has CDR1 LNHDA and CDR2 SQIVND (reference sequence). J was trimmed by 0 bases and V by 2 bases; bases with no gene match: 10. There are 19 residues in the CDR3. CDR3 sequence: CASSIFPSGGGSSYNEQFF. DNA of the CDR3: TGTGCCAGTAGTATATTTCCTAGCGGGGGCGGGAGCTCCTACAATGAGCAGTTCTTC. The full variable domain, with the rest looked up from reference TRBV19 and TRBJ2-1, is DGGITQSPKYLFRKEGQNVTLSCEQNLNHDAMYWYRQDPGQGLRLIYYSQIVNDFQKGDIAEGYSVSREKKESFPLTVTSAQKNPTAFYLCASSIFPSGGGSSYNEQFFGPGTRLTVL.

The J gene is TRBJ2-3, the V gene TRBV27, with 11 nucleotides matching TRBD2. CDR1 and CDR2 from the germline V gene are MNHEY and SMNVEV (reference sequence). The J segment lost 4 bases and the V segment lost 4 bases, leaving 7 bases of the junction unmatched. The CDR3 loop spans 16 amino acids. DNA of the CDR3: TGTGCCAGCAGTTCCGGGACTAGCGGATATTCAGATACGCAGTATTTT. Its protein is CASSSGTSGYSDTQYF.

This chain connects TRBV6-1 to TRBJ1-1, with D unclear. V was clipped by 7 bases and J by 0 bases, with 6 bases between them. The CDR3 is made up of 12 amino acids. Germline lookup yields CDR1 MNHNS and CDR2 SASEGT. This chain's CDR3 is CASKHLNTEAFF. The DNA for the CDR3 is TGTGCCAGCAAGCACCTGAACACTGAAGCTTTCTTT.

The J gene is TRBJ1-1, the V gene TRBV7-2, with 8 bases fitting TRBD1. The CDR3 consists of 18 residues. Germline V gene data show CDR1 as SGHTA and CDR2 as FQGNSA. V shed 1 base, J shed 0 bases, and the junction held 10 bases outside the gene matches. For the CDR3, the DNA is TGTGCCAGCAGCTTAGGTCGGGACAGGAGCCTCATGAACACTGAAGCTTTCTTT. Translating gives CASSLGRDRSLMNTEAFF.

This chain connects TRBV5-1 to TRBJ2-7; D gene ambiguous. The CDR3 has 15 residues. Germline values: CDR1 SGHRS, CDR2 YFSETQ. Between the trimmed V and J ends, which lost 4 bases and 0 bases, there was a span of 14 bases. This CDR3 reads CASSPDTFSSYEQYF. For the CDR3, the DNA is TGCGCCAGCAGCCCCGACACCTTTAGCTCCTACGAGCAGTACTTC.

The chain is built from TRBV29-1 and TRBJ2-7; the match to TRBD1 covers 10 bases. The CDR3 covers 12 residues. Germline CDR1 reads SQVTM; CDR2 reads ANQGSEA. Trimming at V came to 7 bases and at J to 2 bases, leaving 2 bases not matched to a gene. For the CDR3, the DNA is TGCAGCGGGGGGACAGGGGCCTACGAGCAGTACTTC. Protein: CSGGTGAYEQYF.

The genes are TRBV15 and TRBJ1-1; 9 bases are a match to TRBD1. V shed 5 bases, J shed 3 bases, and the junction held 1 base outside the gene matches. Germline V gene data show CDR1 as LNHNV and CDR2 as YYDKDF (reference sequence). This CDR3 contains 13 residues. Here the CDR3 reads CATSWTGDTEAFF. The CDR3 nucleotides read TGTGCCACCAGCTGGACAGGGGACACTGAAGCTTTCTTT.

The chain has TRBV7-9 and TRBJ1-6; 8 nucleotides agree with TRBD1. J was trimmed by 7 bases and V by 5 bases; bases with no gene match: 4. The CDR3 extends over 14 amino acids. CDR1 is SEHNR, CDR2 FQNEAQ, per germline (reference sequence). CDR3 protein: CASSPDRVNSPLHF. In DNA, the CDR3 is TGTGCCAGCAGCCCGGACAGGGTGAATTCACCCCTCCACTTT.

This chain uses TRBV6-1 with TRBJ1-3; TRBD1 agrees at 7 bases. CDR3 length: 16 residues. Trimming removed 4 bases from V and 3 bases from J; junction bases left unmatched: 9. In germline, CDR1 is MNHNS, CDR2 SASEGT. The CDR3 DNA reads TGTGCCAGCAGTGGGTACTTCACAGGGGTTGGAAACACCATATATTTT. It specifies CASSGYFTGVGNTIYF.